These 8 T cell receptor beta chains were all obtained from the same sample, sequenced in a study of PD-1 blockade in classical Hodgkin lymphoma. The assay was immunoSEQ multiplex PCR, and TCRdb's table has in-frame clones only and misses some. The sample consists of tens of thousands of clones, 90% to 95% of them appearing once. Time point indicated: newly diagnosed, previously untreated cHL patient sample. The sequenced sample consisted of peripheral blood mononuclear cells (PBMCs). The receptors originated from a human donor with classical Hodgkin lymphoma.

The gene calls are TRBV7-9 and TRBJ2-2, with 10 bases fitting TRBD2. Germline CDR1 reads SEHNR; CDR2 reads FQNEAQ (reference sequence). This CDR3 is built from 16 residues. V shed 2 bases, J shed 5 bases, and the junction held 5 bases outside the gene matches. The CDR3 region is CASSLSGRAGTGELFF. The CDR3 DNA sequence: TGTGCCAGCAGCTTAAGCGGGAGGGCAGGTACCGGGGAGCTGTTTTTT.

The table lists this clone with a count of one. The gene calls are TRBV6-1 and TRBJ1-1; 9 bases line up with TRBD1. Germline CDR1 reads MNHNS; CDR2 reads SASEGT. The CDR3 consists of 15 residues. The V and J ends lost 6 bases and 3 bases, in that order; junction bases with no gene match: 8. CDR3 protein: CASRADGTGYTEAFF. The CDR3 DNA sequence: TGTGCCAGCAGAGCGGACGGGACAGGGTACACTGAAGCTTTCTTT.

About this clone itself: One junction end does not reproduce the germline sequence, and a read error may be involved. The chain links TRBV27 to TRBJ2-7; 7 nucleotides align to TRBD1. CDR3 length: 13 amino acids. Germline loops: CDR1 MNHEY, CDR2 SMNVEV (reference sequence). CDR3 DNA sequence: TGTGCCAGCAGCTCAACCTATCTGGACAGGCGTGACTTC. Residues: CASSSTYLDRRDF.

The rearrangement uses TRBV10-3 and TRBJ1-1; D uncertain. The CDR3 is 13 amino acids. Trimming took off 2 bases at V and 2 bases at J, with 6 bases between the two ends. CDR1 and CDR2 from the germline V gene are ENHRY and SYGVKD. The CDR3 nucleotides read TGTGCCATCAGTGAGCAAGGTAACACTGAAGCTTTCTTT. As protein: CAISEQGNTEAFF.

V gene TRBV5-1 combines with J gene TRBJ2-1; 11 nucleotides match TRBD2. V dropped 7 bases and J dropped 6; count of bases not matched to a gene: 3. Germline CDR1 and CDR2: SGHRS and YFSETQ. The CDR3 has 13 residues. The CDR3 DNA is TGCGCCAGCCAACTAGCGGGAGCCAATGAGCAGTTCTTC. Protein: CASQLAGANEQFF.

This chain connects TRBV28 to TRBJ2-5; perhaps D is TRBD1 or TRBD2 (6 bases each). Trimming took 4 bases from V and 3 from J, leaving 15 bases between them. Germline CDR1 reads MDHEN; CDR2 reads SYDVKM. The CDR3 extends over 15 amino acids. In nucleotides, the CDR3 is TGTGCCAGCAGTTCCTGGGGGGCACGAAAAGAGACCCAGTACTTC. This encodes CASSSWGARKETQYF.

The CDR3 reads CASSSTGPRSGNTIYF. In DNA form, the CDR3 reads TGTGCCAGCAGTTCGACAGGTCCTCGCTCTGGAAACACCATATATTTT. This rearrangement joins TRBV6-6 to TRBJ1-3, with D tentatively TRBD1 (6 bases). Germline V gene data show CDR1 as MNHNY and CDR2 as SVGAGI (reference sequence). The CDR3 has 16 residues. V dropped 4 bases and J dropped 0 bases, with 13 bases sitting between them.

The chain recombines TRBV7-2 with TRBJ2-3; possible D gene TRBD2, 5 bases. This CDR3 spans 14 amino acids. The germline V and J ends were trimmed by 3 bases and 4 bases, with 11 bases remaining between them. In germline, CDR1 is SGHTA, CDR2 FQGNSA. This CDR3 is CASSLRESADTQYF. CDR3 nucleotide sequence: TGTGCCAGCAGCTTGAGGGAGTCCGCAGATACGCAGTATTTT.